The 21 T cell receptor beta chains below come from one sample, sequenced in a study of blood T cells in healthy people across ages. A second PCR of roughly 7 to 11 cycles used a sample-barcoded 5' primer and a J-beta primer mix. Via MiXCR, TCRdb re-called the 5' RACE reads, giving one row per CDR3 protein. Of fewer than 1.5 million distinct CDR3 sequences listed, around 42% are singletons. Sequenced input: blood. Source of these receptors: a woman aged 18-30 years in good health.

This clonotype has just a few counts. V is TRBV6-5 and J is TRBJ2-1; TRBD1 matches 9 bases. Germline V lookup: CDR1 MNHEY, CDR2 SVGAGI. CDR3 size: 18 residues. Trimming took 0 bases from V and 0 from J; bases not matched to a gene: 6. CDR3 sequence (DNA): TGTGCCAGCAGTTACTCGGGTGGACAGGGGAGCTCCTACAATGAGCAGTTCTTC. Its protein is CASSYSGGQGSSYNEQFF.

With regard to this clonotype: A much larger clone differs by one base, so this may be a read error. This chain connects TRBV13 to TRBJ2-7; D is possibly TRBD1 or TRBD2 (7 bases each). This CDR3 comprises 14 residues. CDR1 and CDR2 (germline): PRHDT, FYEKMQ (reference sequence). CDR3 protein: CASSPGGGPYGQYF. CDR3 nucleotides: TGTGCCAGCAGCCCAGGGGGGGGACCCTACGGGCAGTACTTC.

This CDR3 reads CASMGGDYGYTF. The CDR3 DNA reads TGTGCCAGCATGGGTGGTGACTATGGCTACACCTTC. The chain is built from TRBV6-1 and TRBJ1-2; D not resolved. Germline V lookup: CDR1 MNHNS, CDR2 SASEGT. The CDR3 has 12 residues. The V gene lost 7 bases and the J gene lost 3 bases, with 9 bases spanning the gap.

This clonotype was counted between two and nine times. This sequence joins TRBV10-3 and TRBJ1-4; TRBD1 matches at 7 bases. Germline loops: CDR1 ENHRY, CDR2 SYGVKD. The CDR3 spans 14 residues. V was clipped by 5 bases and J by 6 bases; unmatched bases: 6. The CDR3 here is CAISPGGRDEKLFF. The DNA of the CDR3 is TGTGCCATCAGTCCAGGGGGAAGGGATGAAAAACTGTTTTTT.

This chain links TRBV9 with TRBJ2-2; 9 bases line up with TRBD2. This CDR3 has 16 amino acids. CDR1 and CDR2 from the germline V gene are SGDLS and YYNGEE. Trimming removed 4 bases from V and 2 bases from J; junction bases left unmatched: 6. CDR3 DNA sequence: TGTGCCAGCAGCCCGCCAGCGGGGGGTAACACCGGGGAGCTGTTTTTT. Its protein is CASSPPAGGNTGELFF.

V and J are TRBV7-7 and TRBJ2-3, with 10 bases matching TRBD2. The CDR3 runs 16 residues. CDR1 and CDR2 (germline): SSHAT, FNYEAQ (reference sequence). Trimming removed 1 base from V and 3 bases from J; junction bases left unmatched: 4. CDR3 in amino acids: CASSLGISGRTDTQYF. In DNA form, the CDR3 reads TGTGCCAGCAGCTTAGGAATTAGCGGGAGGACAGATACGCAGTATTTT.

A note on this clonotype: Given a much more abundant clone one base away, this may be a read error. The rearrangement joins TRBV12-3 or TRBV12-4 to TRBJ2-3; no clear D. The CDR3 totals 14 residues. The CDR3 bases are TGTGCCGGCAGTTTGGGGTCTCCCGTGGATACGCAGTATTTT. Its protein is CAGSLGSPVDTQYF.

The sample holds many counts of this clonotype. CDR3 amino acids: CASSGLPGTDTQYF. The CDR3 nucleotides read TGTGCCAGCAGTGGCCTCCCCGGCACAGATACGCAGTATTTT. This sequence joins TRBV6-4 and TRBJ2-3; no clear D. CDR3 size: 14 residues. Germline V gene lookup returns CDR1 MRHNA and CDR2 SNTAGT. V lost 4 bases and J 1 base, leaving 9 bases between the germline ends.

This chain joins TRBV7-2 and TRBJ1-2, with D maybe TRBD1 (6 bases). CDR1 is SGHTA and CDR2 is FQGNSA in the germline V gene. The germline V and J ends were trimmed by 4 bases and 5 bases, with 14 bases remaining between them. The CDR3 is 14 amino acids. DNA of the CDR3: TGTGCCAGCAGCTCAGAGACAGGAATTTATGGCTACACCTTC. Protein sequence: CASSSETGIYGYTF. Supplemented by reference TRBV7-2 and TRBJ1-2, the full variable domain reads GAGVSQSPSNKVTEKGKDVELRCDPISGHTALYWYRQSLGQGLEFLIYFQGNSAPDKSGLPSDRFSAERTGGSVSTLTIQRTQQEDSAVYLCASSSETGIYGYTFGSGTRLTVV.

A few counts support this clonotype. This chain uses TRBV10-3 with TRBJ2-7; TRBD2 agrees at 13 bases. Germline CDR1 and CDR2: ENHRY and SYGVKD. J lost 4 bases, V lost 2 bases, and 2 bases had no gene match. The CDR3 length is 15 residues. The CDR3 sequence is CAISEGGLAGYEQYF. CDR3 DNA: TGTGCCATCAGTGAGGGGGGACTAGCGGGATACGAGCAGTACTTC.

CDR3 sequence reads: CASTDKTGNYGYTF. The CDR3 region has the DNA TGTGCCAGCACCGACAAAACAGGGAACTATGGCTACACCTTC. The V gene is TRBV2, the J gene TRBJ1-2, with a weak D call TRBD1 (6 bases). CDR3 length: 14 amino acids. Germline loops: CDR1 SNHLY, CDR2 FYNNEI. Trimming pared 7 bases from V and 2 bases from J, leaving 14 bases between.

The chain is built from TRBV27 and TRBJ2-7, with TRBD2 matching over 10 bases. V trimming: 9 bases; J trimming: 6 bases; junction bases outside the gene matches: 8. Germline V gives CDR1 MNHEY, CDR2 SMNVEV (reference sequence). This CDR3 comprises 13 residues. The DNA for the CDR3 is TGTGCCAGTTTAGCGGGAGGAGCTGGCGAGCAGTACTTC. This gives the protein CASLAGGAGEQYF.

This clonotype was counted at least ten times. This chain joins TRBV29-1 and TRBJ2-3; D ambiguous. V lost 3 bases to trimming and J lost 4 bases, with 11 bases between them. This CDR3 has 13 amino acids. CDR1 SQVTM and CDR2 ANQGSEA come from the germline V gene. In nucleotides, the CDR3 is TGCAGCGTTGATGGGCTTGTGGCAGATACGCAGTATTTT. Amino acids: CSVDGLVADTQYF.

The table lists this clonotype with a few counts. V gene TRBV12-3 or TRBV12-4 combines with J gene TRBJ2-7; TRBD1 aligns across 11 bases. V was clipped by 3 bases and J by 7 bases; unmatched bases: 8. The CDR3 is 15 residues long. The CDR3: CASSLGDRGVGEQYF. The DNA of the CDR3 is TGTGCCAGCAGTTTGGGGGACAGGGGGGTCGGGGAGCAGTACTTC.

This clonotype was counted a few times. The CDR3 coding sequence is TGTGCCAGCAGACAAGGGACTCCCTACGAGCAGTACTTC. It translates to CASRQGTPYEQYF. The chain joins TRBV6-5 to TRBJ2-7; tentative D call: TRBD2 (6 bases). Germline values: CDR1 MNHEY, CDR2 SVGAGI. Trimming pared 6 bases from V and 2 bases from J, leaving 11 bases between. The length of the CDR3 is 13 residues.

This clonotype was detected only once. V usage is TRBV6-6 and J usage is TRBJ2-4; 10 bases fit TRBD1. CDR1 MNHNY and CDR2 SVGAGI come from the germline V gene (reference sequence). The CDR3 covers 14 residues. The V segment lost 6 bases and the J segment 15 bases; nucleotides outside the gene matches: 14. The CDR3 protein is CASSRDRGTYERYF. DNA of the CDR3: TGTGCCAGCAGCCGGGACAGGGGAACCTACGAGCGGTACTTC.

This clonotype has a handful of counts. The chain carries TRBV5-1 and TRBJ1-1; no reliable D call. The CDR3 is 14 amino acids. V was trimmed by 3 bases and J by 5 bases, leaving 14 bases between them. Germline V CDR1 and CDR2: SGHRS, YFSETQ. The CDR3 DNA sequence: TGCGCCAGCAGCTCCCAGAGTCAGACGACTGAAGCTTTCTTT. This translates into CASSSQSQTTEAFF.

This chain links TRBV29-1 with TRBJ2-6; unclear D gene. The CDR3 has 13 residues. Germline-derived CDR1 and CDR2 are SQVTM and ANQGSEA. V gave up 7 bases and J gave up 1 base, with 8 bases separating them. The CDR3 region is CSGVRSGANVLTF. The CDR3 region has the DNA TGCAGCGGTGTGAGATCTGGGGCCAACGTCCTGACTTTC.

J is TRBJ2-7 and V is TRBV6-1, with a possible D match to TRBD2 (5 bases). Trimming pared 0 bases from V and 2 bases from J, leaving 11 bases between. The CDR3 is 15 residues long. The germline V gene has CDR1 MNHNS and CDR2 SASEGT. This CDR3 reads CASSEARAAAYEQYF. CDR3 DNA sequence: TGTGCCAGCAGTGAAGCGCGAGCGGCAGCCTACGAGCAGTACTTC.

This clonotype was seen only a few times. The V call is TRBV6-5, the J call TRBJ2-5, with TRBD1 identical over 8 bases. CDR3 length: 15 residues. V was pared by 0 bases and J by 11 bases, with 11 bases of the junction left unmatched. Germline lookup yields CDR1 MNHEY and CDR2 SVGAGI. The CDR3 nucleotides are TGTGCCAGCAGTTACTCTACGCAGGGGGCGGGTGAGCAGTACTTC. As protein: CASSYSTQGAGEQYF.

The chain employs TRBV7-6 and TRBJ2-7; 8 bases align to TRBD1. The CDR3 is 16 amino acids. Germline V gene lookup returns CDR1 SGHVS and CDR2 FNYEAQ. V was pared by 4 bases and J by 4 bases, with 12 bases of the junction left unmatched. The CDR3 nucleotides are TGTGCCAGCAGCTCAGGGACAGGTTTAAACTCATACGAGCAGTACTTC. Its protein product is CASSSGTGLNSYEQYF.